The clone carrying this T cell receptor (beta chain) has at least ten counts. The antigen is unknown. Regions amplified from RNA transcripts were the TCR beta CDR3 regions. Researchers ran a first-round RT-PCR on the TCR CDR3 using the HTBI primer set. One entry per CDR3 protein, called by TCRdb with MiXCR from the multiplex PCR reads. The sample has around 520,000 distinct CDR3 sequences, around 24% seen once. Diagnoses were established using clinical symptoms, serum thyroxine and TRAb, thyroid ultrasound and orbital computed tomography. The CDR3 is 19 amino acids. Trimming removed 0 bases from V and 1 base from J; junction bases left unmatched: 14. Germline values: CDR1 SGHDN, CDR2 FVKESK. The data belong to a study of T cells in Graves' hyperthyroidism and ophthalmopathy. Study information: Peripheral blood was drawn at first diagnosis, prior to all treatment. Findings and caveats of the study: Model output signaled ophthalmopathy a median 6.5 months ahead of onset. Most thyroid-expanded clonotypes above 0.001 were also found in blood.

V is TRBV14 and J is TRBJ2-5, with TRBD2 matching 7 bases. Input material: blood. The clonotype comes from a woman under 40 with Graves' ophthalmopathy. The CDR3 reads CASSQDQTSRDAFQETQYF. CDR3 DNA: TGTGCCAGCAGCCAAGATCAGACTAGCAGGGATGCCTTCCAAGAGACCCAGTACTTC.